This T cell receptor beta chain was sequenced for a study of low-dose radiotherapy and immunotherapy resistance in tumors. Across the study: Cohort 1 received 0.5 Gy per fraction every 2 weeks, totaling 6.5 Gy.

The time point is: after trial treatment. The treatment is: LDRT plus nivolumab, ipilimumab, low-dose cyclophosphamide and aspirin (RACIN trial). Eligible patients bore advanced solid tumors devoid of tumor-infiltrating lymphocytes. Alpha- and beta-chain coverage of first-strand cDNA came from TRAV- and TRBV-specific primers. The TCRs were subjected to amplification over approximately 20 PCR cycles employing a constant-region primer in conjunction with a V-primer adapter. MiXCR, run by TCRdb on the reads, gives a single entry per CDR3 protein. The table records about 58,000 distinct CDR3 sequences, about a quarter of them present only once. CDR3 length: 13 residues. The germline V gene has CDR1 SGHTA and CDR2 FQGTGA. V was clipped by 7 bases and J by 3 bases, with 13 bases between them. The table lists this clonotype with many counts.

This sample comprised PBMCs, obtained after low-dose radiotherapy plus immunotherapy. This chain links TRBV7-3 with TRBJ2-7; D possibly uses TRBD1 or TRBD2 (5 bases each). This receptor was obtained from a male donor with prostate cancer. The CDR3 region is CASNQGEHYEQYF. CDR3 coding DNA: TGTGCCAGCAATCAGGGAGAACACTACGAGCAGTACTTC.